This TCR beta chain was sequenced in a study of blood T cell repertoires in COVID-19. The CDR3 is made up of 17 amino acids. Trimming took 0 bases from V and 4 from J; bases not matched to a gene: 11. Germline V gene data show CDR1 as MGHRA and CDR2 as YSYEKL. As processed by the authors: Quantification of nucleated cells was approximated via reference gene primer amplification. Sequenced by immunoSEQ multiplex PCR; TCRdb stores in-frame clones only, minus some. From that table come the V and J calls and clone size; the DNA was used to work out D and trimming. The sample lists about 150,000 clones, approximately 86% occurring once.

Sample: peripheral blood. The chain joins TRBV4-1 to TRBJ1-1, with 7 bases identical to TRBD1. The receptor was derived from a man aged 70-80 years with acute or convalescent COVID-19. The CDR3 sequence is CASSQEGGRQGSTEAFF. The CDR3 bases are TGCGCCAGCAGCCAAGAGGGTGGGAGACAGGGCAGCACTGAAGCTTTCTTT.